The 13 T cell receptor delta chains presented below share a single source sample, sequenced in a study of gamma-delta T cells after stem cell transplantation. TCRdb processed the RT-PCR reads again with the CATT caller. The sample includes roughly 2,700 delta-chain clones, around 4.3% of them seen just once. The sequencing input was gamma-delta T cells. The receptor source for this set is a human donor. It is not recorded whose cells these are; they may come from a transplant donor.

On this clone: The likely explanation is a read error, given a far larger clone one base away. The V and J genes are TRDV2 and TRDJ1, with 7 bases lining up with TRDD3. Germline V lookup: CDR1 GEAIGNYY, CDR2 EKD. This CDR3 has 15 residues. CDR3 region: CARDTVGDHTDKLIF. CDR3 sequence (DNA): TGTGCCCGTGACACCGTGGGGGACCACACCGATAAACTCATCTTT.

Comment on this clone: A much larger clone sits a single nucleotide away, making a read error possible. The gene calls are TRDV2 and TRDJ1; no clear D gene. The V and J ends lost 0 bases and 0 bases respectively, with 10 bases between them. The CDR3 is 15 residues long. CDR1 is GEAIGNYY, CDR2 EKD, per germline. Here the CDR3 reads CACDTPGLHTDKLIF. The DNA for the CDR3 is TGTGCCTGTGACACCCCGGGTCTCCACACCGATAAACTCATCTTT.

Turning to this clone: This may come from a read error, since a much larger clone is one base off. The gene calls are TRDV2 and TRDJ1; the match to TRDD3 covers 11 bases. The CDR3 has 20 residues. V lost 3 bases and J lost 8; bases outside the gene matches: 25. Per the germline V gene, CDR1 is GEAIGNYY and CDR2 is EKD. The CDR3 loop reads CACDAVGGLGDNLGAEKLIF. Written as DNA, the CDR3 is TGTGCCTGTGACGCCGTAGGAGGACTGGGGGATAACTTAGGAGCGGAGAAACTCATCTTT.

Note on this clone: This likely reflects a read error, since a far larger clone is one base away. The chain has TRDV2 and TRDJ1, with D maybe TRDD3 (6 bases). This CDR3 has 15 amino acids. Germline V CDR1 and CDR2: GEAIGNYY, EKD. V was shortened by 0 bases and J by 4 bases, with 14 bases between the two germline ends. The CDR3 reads CACDTLLGGIDKLIF. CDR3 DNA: TGTGCCTGTGACACCCTACTGGGTGGCATCGATAAACTCATCTTT.

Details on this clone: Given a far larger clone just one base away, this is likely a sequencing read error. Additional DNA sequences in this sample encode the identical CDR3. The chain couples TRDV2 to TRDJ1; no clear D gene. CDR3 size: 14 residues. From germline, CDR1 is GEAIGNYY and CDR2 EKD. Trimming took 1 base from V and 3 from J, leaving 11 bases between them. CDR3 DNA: TGTGCCTGTGACACGGTGGGTCCTCCCGATAAACTCATCTTT. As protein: CACDTVGPPDKLIF.

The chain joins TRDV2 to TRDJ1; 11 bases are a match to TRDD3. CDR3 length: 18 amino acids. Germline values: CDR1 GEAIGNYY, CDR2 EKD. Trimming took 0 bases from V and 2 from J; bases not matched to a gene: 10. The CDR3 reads CACDTVLGDTGYTDKLIF. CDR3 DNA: TGTGCCTGTGACACCGTCCTGGGGGATACTGGTTATACCGATAAACTCATCTTT.

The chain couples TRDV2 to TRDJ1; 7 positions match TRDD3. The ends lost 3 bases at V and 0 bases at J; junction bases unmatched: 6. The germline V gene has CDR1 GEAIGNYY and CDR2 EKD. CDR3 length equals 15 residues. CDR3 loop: CACDYGGSNTDKLIF. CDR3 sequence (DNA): TGTGCCTGTGACTACGGGGGATCGAACACCGATAAACTCATCTTT.

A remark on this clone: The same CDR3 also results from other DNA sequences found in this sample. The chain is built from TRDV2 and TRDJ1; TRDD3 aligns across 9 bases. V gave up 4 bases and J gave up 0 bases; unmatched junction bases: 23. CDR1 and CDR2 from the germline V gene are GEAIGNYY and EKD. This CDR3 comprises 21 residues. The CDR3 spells CACEPLTVGDKGPPYTDKLIF. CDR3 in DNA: TGTGCCTGTGAGCCCTTAACAGTGGGGGATAAGGGGCCTCCATACACCGATAAACTCATCTTT.

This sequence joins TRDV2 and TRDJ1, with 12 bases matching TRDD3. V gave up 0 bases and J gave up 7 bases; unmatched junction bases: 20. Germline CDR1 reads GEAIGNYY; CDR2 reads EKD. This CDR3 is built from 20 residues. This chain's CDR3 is CACDTVGVLGDTEGTGKLIF. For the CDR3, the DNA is TGTGCCTGTGACACCGTGGGGGTACTGGGGGATACAGAAGGGACGGGTAAACTCATCTTT.

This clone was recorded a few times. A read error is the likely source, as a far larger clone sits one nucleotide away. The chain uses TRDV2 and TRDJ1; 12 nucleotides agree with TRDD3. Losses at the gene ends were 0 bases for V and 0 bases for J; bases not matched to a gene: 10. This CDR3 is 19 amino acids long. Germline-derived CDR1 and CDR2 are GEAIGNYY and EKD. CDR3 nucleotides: TGTGCCTGTGACACCGTGAGTCTGGGGGATACGGAGTACACCGATAAACTCATCTTT. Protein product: CACDTVSLGDTEYTDKLIF.

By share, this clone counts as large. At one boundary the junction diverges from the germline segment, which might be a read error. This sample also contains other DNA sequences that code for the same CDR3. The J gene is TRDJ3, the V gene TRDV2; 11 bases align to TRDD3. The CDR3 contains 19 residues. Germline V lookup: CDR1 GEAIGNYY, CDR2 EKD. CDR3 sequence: CACDTMPGGYSRDTRQMFF. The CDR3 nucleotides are TGTGCCTGTGACACCATGCCTGGGGGATACTCCCGGGACACCCGACAGATGTTTTTC.

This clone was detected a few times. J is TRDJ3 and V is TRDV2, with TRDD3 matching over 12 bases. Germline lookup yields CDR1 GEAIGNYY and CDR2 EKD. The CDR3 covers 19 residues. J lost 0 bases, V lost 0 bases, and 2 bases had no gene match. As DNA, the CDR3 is TGTGCCTGTGACACCGTACTGGGGGATACCTCCTGGGACACCCGACAGATGTTTTTC. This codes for CACDTVLGDTSWDTRQMFF.

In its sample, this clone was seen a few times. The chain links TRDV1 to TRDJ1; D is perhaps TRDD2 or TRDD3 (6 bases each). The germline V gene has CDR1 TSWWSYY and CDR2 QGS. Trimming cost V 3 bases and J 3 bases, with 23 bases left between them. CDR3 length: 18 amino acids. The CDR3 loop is CALGEPRSYTWGPDKLIF. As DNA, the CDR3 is TGTGCTCTTGGGGAGCCCCGTTCCTATACTTGGGGGCCCGATAAACTCATCTTT.